Included here is one TCR beta chain sequence, with context. Its recognized antigen is unknown. Base quality data are lacking; no much larger clone is found one base away. This sample stems from a study of T cells after yellow fever vaccination (dated 2019 in TCRdb). For the study in its entirety: Libraries from fractions with low cell numbers were prepared with the SMART-Seq v4 Ultra Low Input RNA kit. To follow T-cell clones before and after primary and booster YFV17D yellow fever vaccination, bulk TCR alpha and beta repertoires were sequenced over time. Two healthy male donors, one aged 18 to 29 and one aged 30 to 40 years, made up the cohort. Blood samples were taken at several timepoints before and after primary and secondary immunization, and bulk PBMC replicates and cell subsets were isolated.

The reads were generated on an Illumina NovaSeq 6000. TCR cDNA was synthesized by 5'RACE template switching, through which a universal primer site and unique molecular identifiers were introduced. Priming of cDNA synthesis was performed from both the TCR alpha and TCR beta constant segments. Libraries were amplified in two PCR steps, with sample barcodes and sequencing adapters added in the second step. Sequencing of libraries was done on Illumina HiSeq 2500 (2x100 bp) or NovaSeq (2x150 bp). Concerning the study's data processing: MIGEC was used to demultiplex reads and collapse the reads into UMI consensus sequences, and MiXCR was used for V(D)J alignment. Using edgeR on replicate PBMC samples, clonotypes were called vaccine-responding if FDR was below 0.01 and the log2 fold change was above 5 up to day 15. Each bulk clonotype was labeled CD4 or CD8 based on which sequenced repertoire, CD4 or CD8, contained the clonotype at higher abundance. TCRdb reanalyzed the raw reads on its own, using fastp at Q25 for trimming and MiXCR for clone calling, and kept in-frame beta chains. Merged by CDR3 protein, the rows form single entries marked with the most common genes and DNA. V and J calls and clone size were set by TCRdb, not the authors. For this sample the table gives 300,000 to 400,000 distinct CDR3 sequences, of which over 8.5% were detected only once. The ten largest clones add up to about 3.3% of the sample.

In light of the paper, this sample's treatment or condition label describes: live attenuated yellow fever vaccine strain. A standard Ficoll-Paque protocol was used to isolate PBMCs from peripheral blood. Dynabeads CD4 and CD8 positive selection kits were used to isolate the CD4 and CD8 T-cell fractions. RNA was extracted with TriZol from bulk PBMCs, CD4 and CD8 fractions, and dextramer-positive and dextramer-negative fractions. For CDR1 and CDR2, the germline V gene lists SGHRS and YFSETQ. From the cysteine up to the valine, the CDR3 has a length of 14 residues. Only the CDR3 part of the read is kept: 42 bases, read in frame from the first base. Deletion took 7 bases off V and 2 bases off J, with a span of 16 bases between the germline ends. The study at large found these results: A small share of clonotypes was detected in both CD4 and CD8 compartments, with the overlap likely arising from convergent recombination. Compared with the primary T-cell response, the secondary T-cell response was weaker but faster, peaking on day 5 rather than day 15. Because abundant contaminating clonotypes from the bulk population could be contained in FACS-sorted repertoires, computational filtering was required. Most clones expanded after primary vaccination were re-detected after the booster (about 95% of CD4 and around nine tenths of CD8), suggesting broad memory maintenance. Only two donors were included in the study, so the extent to which the findings can be generalized is limited.

The sample consisted of CD4+ T cells sorted from PBMCs, taken 45 days after the yellow fever booster vaccination. The sequence derives from a man younger than 35 who received the YFV17D yellow fever vaccine. The rearrangement joined TRBV5-1 to TRBJ2-7; no D gene call is confident. The sequence in DNA is TGCGCCAGCGCTCGGTCGGTCCCCGCCTACGAGCAGTACGTC. This codes for CASARSVPAYEQYV.